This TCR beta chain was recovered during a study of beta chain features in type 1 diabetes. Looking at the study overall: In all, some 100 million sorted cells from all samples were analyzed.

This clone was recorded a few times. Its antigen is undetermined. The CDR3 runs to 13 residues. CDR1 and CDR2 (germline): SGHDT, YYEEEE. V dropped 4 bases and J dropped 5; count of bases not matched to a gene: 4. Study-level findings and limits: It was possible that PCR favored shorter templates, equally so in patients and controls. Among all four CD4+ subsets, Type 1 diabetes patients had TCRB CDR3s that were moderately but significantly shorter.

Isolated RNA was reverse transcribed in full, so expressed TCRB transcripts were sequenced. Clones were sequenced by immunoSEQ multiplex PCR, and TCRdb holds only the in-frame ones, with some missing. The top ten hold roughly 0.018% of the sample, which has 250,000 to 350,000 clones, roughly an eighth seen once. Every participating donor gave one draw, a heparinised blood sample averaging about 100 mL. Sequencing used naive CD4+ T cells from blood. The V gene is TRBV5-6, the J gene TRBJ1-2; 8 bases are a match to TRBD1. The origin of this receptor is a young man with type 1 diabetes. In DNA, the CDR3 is TGTGCCAGCAGCCCCGGACAGGGATATGGCTACACCTTC. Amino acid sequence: CASSPGQGYGYTF.